This passage covers 19 T cell receptor beta chains from one sample sequenced in a study of blood T cell repertoires in COVID-19. Repertoires were generated with immunoSEQ multiplex PCR, while TCRdb's copy carries only in-frame clones and drops some. The table records approximately 240,000 clones, approximately 86% of them present only once. Specimen: peripheral blood. The receptors derive from a woman in her 30s who had recovered from COVID-19.

The V gene is TRBV19, the J gene TRBJ1-6; 8 nucleotides match TRBD1. The V segment lost 6 bases and the J segment 4 bases; nucleotides outside the gene matches: 5. This CDR3 spans 15 amino acids. From germline, CDR1 is LNHDA and CDR2 SQIVND (reference sequence). The CDR3 region is CASSAGQGYNSPLHF. The CDR3 DNA is TGTGCCAGTAGCGCAGGACAGGGATATAATTCACCCCTCCACTTT.

J is TRBJ1-4 and V is TRBV7-5; TRBD1, the table's D call, was not compared with the DNA. TRBV7-5 is recorded as a pseudogene. CDR3 size: 14 residues. CDR3 coding DNA: TGTGCCAGAAGACACAGCATTACTAATGAAAAACTGTTTTTT. This sequence encodes CARRHSITNEKLFF.

This clone was observed a single time. The rearrangement links TRBV2 to TRBJ2-6; TRBD1 might be the D (6 bases). This CDR3 is 16 amino acids long. With 4 bases removed from V and 1 base from J, the gap between germline ends came to 11 bases. Germline assignment: CDR1 SNHLY and CDR2 FYNNEI. CDR3 in DNA: TGTGCCAGCAGTGCGCAGGGGCGGTCTGGGGCCAACGTCCTGACTTTC. This encodes CASSAQGRSGANVLTF.

The chain employs TRBV5-4 and TRBJ2-1; 7 bases are a match to TRBD2. The CDR3 totals 13 residues. CDR1 SGHNT and CDR2 YYREEE come from the germline V gene (reference sequence). Trimming removed 2 bases from V and 12 bases from J; junction bases left unmatched: 8. The CDR3 coding sequence is TGTGCCAGCAGCTTCTTTAACGGGGGGATGCAGTTCTTC. Translated, it gives CASSFFNGGMQFF.

The V gene is TRBV19, the J gene TRBJ1-6, with TRBD1 identical over 7 bases. V dropped 4 bases and J dropped 7; count of bases not matched to a gene: 4. The germline V gene has CDR1 LNHDA and CDR2 SQIVND (reference sequence). This CDR3 contains 14 residues. As DNA, the CDR3 is TGTGCCAGTAGTAACGACAGGGTCAATTCACCCCTCCACTTT. This gives the protein CASSNDRVNSPLHF.

The sample holds one count of this clone. The chain uses TRBV7-3 and TRBJ2-2; D may be TRBD2 (5 bases). The CDR3 length is 14 residues. From germline, CDR1 is SGHTA and CDR2 FQGTGA. The V end lost 7 bases, the J end lost 5 bases, and 14 bases lay between the germline ends. The CDR3 region is CASTDLPGTGELFF. The DNA of the CDR3 is TGTGCCAGCACGGATCTCCCGGGGACCGGGGAGCTGTTTTTT.

This clone was recorded once. The chain couples TRBV11-1 to TRBJ2-7, with 7 bases fitting TRBD1. In germline, CDR1 is SGHAT, CDR2 FQDESV (reference sequence). The trim removed 5 bases at V and 3 bases at J, leaving 7 bases unmatched. The length of the CDR3 is 14 residues. CDR3 sequence reads: CASSRTGDNYEQYF. The CDR3 DNA follows: TGTGCCAGCAGCCGAACAGGGGACAACTACGAGCAGTACTTC.

This sequence joins TRBV7-9 and TRBJ1-2, with D unclear. The V end was cut by 5 bases, the J end by 5 bases, with 18 bases between. The CDR3 has 15 residues. Germline assignment: CDR1 SEHNR and CDR2 FQNEAQ (reference sequence). CDR3 nucleotides: TGTGCCAGCAGCCCCCGCGGAGACCCAATTTATGGCTACACCTTC. This codes for CASSPRGDPIYGYTF.

In its sample, this clone was seen once. This chain connects TRBV5-1 to TRBJ1-1; 11 positions agree with TRBD1. From germline, CDR1 is SGHRS and CDR2 YFSETQ. Trimming removed 4 bases from V and 7 bases from J; junction bases left unmatched: 9. The CDR3 covers 15 residues. The CDR3 DNA reads as TGCGCCAGCAGCCCACTGGGACAGGGGGTTGGTGAAGCTTTCTTT. As protein: CASSPLGQGVGEAFF.

This rearrangement joins TRBV19 to TRBJ2-1; 13 nucleotides align to TRBD2. Germline CDR1 LNHDA, CDR2 SQIVND (reference sequence). The CDR3 is 20 residues long. V dropped 2 bases and J dropped 0; count of bases not matched to a gene: 10. The CDR3 DNA sequence: TGTGCCAGTAGTATACAAGGACTAGCGGGGGCCCGGAGCTCCTACAATGAGCAGTTCTTC. Amino acids: CASSIQGLAGARSSYNEQFF.

J is TRBJ2-1 and V is TRBV6-5; 11 bases are a match to TRBD2. The CDR3 sequence is 15 residues long. In germline, CDR1 is MNHEY, CDR2 SVGAGI. V was clipped by 6 bases and J by 6 bases; unmatched bases: 7. The CDR3 bases are TGTGCCAGCAGGGTCACTAGCGGGGGAGGCAATGAGCAGTTCTTC. Protein product: CASRVTSGGGNEQFF.

This rearrangement joins TRBV4-3 to TRBJ2-2; 8 nucleotides line up with TRBD1. The CDR3 totals 17 residues. Germline CDR1 is LGHNA and CDR2 is YSLEER. V trimming: 1 base; J trimming: 6 bases; junction bases outside the gene matches: 10. CDR3 loop: CASSQGVLQGASGELFF. CDR3 bases: TGCGCCAGCAGCCAAGGTGTTTTGCAGGGGGCTTCCGGGGAGCTGTTTTTT.

The chain recombines TRBV7-2 with TRBJ2-3; possible D gene TRBD2, 6 bases. From germline, CDR1 is SGHTA and CDR2 FQGNSA. There are 14 residues in the CDR3. V was trimmed by 1 base and J by 10 bases, leaving 15 bases between them. CDR3 DNA: TGTGCCAGCAGCTTAGTTGGGGGGTCTATAGCGCAGTATTTT. It specifies CASSLVGGSIAQYF.

CDR3 loop: CASSAPGQGAITAFF. The CDR3 DNA is TGTGCCAGCAGTGCCCCTGGCCAGGGGGCTATTACAGCTTTCTTT. This sequence joins TRBV25-1 and TRBJ1-1; 8 nucleotides align to TRBD1. Trimming cost V 4 bases and J 10 bases; bases outside gene matches: 14. The CDR3 is 15 amino acids. CDR1 MGHDK and CDR2 SYGVNS come from the germline V gene.

J is TRBJ1-1 and V is TRBV7-9, with 9 bases matching TRBD1. Germline CDR1 reads SEHNR; CDR2 reads FQNEAQ (reference sequence). The V segment lost 5 bases and the J segment 3 bases; nucleotides outside the gene matches: 4. The CDR3 extends over 14 amino acids. Written as DNA, the CDR3 is TGTGCCAGCAGCCCCCGGGACAGGGACACTGAAGCTTTCTTT. This encodes CASSPRDRDTEAFF.

The chain is built from TRBV6-2 or TRBV6-3 and TRBJ1-2; D unresolved. The CDR3 runs to 14 residues. CDR1 and CDR2 from the germline V gene are MNHEY and SVGEGT. V lost 6 bases and J 6 bases, leaving 17 bases between the germline ends. The CDR3 sequence: CASSHQLLRDGYTF. In nucleotides, the CDR3 is TGTGCCAGCAGCCACCAACTGCTGCGGGATGGCTACACCTTC.

The chain carries TRBV3-1 (or the pseudogene TRBV3-2) and TRBJ2-7; D unclear. Per the germline V gene, CDR1 is LGHDT and CDR2 is YNNKEL (reference sequence). V was pared by 6 bases and J by 2 bases, with 11 bases between. The CDR3 runs 13 residues. The chain's CDR3 is CASSYAATYEQYF. Written as DNA, the CDR3 is TGTGCCAGCAGTTACGCGGCGACCTACGAGCAGTACTTC.

This clone was seen a few times. The gene calls are TRBV4-1 and TRBJ2-7; possible D gene TRBD2, 6 bases. The V and J ends lost 2 bases and 0 bases respectively, with 17 bases between them. The germline V gene encodes CDR1 MGHRA and CDR2 YSYEKL. The CDR3 consists of 17 residues. CDR3 sequence: CASSQSPVGGISYEQYF. The CDR3 DNA sequence: TGCGCCAGCAGCCAATCTCCCGTCGGGGGTATCTCCTACGAGCAGTACTTC.

The count of this clone is one. This chain joins TRBV7-9 and TRBJ1-3; 9 positions agree with TRBD1. This CDR3 comprises 13 residues. From germline, CDR1 is SEHNR and CDR2 FQNEAQ (reference sequence). V shed 8 bases, J shed 4 bases, and the junction held 3 bases outside the gene matches. The CDR3 protein is CASRQGEGNTIYF. The CDR3 DNA follows: TGTGCCAGCCGACAGGGGGAGGGAAACACCATATATTTT.